This record concerns one T cell receptor beta chain sequence. There is no known antigen for this receptor. No quality values exist for individual bases; no much larger clone is one base distant. This record belongs to a study of regulatory T cells in long-lasting Graves disease (dated by TCRdb to about 2021). For the study in its entirety: To count as having persistent Graves' disease, a patient had to have received antithyroid drug treatment for over 5 years with TSH receptor autoantibodies remaining persistently positive. Peripheral blood TCR sequencing and RNA sequencing compared persistent Graves' disease patients with newly diagnosed Graves' disease patients. The study was registered as a clinical trial and conducted in China. A total of around 35 samples were covered by TCR sequencing, comprising some 13 persistent and about 20 newly diagnosed Graves' disease patients. On average, persistent Graves' disease patients in the clinical cohort had been on antithyroid drugs for about 10.3 years. Beyond this particular receptor, the publication reports: Persistent disease showed preferential use of TRBV28, TRBJ1-2 and TRBJ2-5, whereas newly diagnosed disease favored TRBV20-1 and TRBJ2-1. The authors noted that the small sample size was a limitation that may lower accuracy. Persistent Graves' disease patients showed lower TCR Shannon entropy and fewer highly expanded clones than newly diagnosed patients, suggesting clonal expansion. Because the primary lesion, thyroid tissue, could not be accessed, the study looked at peripheral blood alone. Sequencing and analysis were limited to the TCR beta chain. More public clonotypes were shared among persistent patients (approximately 3,000) than among newly diagnosed patients (966).

The sample's time point label, decoded: persistent/refractory GD, antithyroid drugs over 5 years with positive TRAb. For both TCR sequencing and RNA sequencing, RNA was extracted from PBMCs in TRIzol. The diagnosis of Graves' disease was made according to American Thyroid Association guidelines. The patients came from an endocrinology department in Xi'an, China. From each patient, 7.5 to 9.5 milliliters of peripheral blood was collected into an EDTA anticoagulant tube. Ficoll Paque Plus density gradient separation was used to isolate PBMCs, and no further T cell sorting was performed. An Agilent 2100 Bioanalyzer and agarose gel were used to check RNA quality, while a NanoDrop 2000 measured RNA concentration. The CDR3 spans 16 residues, from the cysteine through the phenylalanine. Of all the DNA, just the CDR3 is kept, 48 bases in frame from base 1. V is clipped by 1 base and J by 4 bases, and the sequence between their germline boundaries is 11 bases long. CDR1 and CDR2, per the germline V gene, are SGHDN and FVKESK.

Libraries came from multiplex PCR. Sequencing was performed on an Illumina HiSeq 4000. To build TCR beta libraries, CDR3 regions were amplified by Arm-PCR using iRepertoire HTBI primers. Before sequencing, the PCR products underwent gel purification. Regarding the original processing steps: A total of around 59 TRBV and under 15 TRBJ segments were identified across samples and were used for gene usage analysis of CDR3 amino acid clonotypes. COPE and FqMerger were used to merge the filtered high-quality paired reads into contigs. BLAST was used to align contigs to the IMGT TRBV, TRBD and TRBJ reference genes, and CDR3 was defined following IMGT. Clonotypes above 0.1% frequency were classified as highly expanded clones. Shannon entropy served as the measure of repertoire diversity, while the Gini coefficient captured V-J evenness. Clonotypes shared by more than one individual were considered public. Clones were called with MiXCR by TCRdb after fastp trimmed the public reads at Q25, and only in-frame beta chains were retained. Rows with a matching CDR3 protein are joined into one entry that keeps the most common DNA and genes. The V and J calls were not made by the authors but by TCRdb's processing. The sample table records about 460,000 distinct CDR3 sequences; around a fifth of these occur just once. In total, the top ten clones hold about an eighth of the sample.

The sequences come from peripheral blood mononuclear cells (PBMCs), collected when the disease was refractory, from a patient treated with antithyroid drugs. The rearrangement combines TRBV14 with TRBJ2-6; TRBD2 is a weak D gene call, 6 bases matching. This TCR was recovered from a female donor with Graves disease. CDR3 protein: CASSQAGVKGANVLTF. The base sequence is TGTGCCAGCAGCCAAGCGGGAGTGAAAGGGGCCAACGTCCTGACTTTC.